Following are 30 T cell receptor beta chains from one sample sequenced in a study of post-analysis software for immune sequencing data. Study results and limitations: Patients showed TRBV5-6, TRBV5-1 and TRBV20-1 among several TRBV segments more frequent than in controls.

The authors incorporated unique molecular identifiers into the TCR beta cDNA libraries. TCRdb re-called the PCR reads with MiXCR, one entry per CDR3 protein. The sample includes 820,000 or so distinct CDR3 sequences, around 53% seen only once; the top ten take about 4.5%. No cognate antigen is known for these TCRs. The sequencing input was blood. Receptors originate from a girl under 18 with multiple sclerosis.

V gene TRBV4-1 combines with J gene TRBJ1-2; the match to TRBD1 covers 7 bases. Germline assignment: CDR1 MGHRA and CDR2 YSYEKL. This CDR3 is built from 16 residues. Unmatched junction bases numbered 8, after V lost 4 bases and J lost 0 bases. CDR3 residues: CASSPIWTGPNYGYTF. In DNA, the CDR3 is TGCGCCAGCAGCCCAATTTGGACAGGACCTAACTATGGCTACACCTTC.

The chain carries TRBV5-1 and TRBJ2-7; D is unclear. V was trimmed by 5 bases and J by 7 bases, leaving 19 bases between them. CDR1 and CDR2 from the germline V gene are SGHRS and YFSETQ. CDR3 length equals 14 residues. The CDR3 is CASRPESALREQYF. The CDR3 nucleotides are TGCGCCAGCAGACCCGAGTCGGCCTTGCGTGAGCAGTACTTC.

This clonotype was found a few times. This CDR3 reads CSVGWISTDTQYF. The CDR3 DNA reads as TGCAGCGTTGGCTGGATTAGCACAGATACGCAGTATTTT. V is TRBV29-1 and J is TRBJ2-3; D is ambiguous. The CDR3 sequence is 13 residues long. Per the germline V gene, CDR1 is SQVTM and CDR2 is ANQGSEA. V was cut by 4 bases and J by 0 bases, with 8 bases left in between.

In this sample, this clonotype turned up a few times. The V and J genes are TRBV5-5 and TRBJ1-1; D remains unclear. The CDR3 extends over 14 amino acids. Trimming took 3 bases from V and 3 from J, leaving 12 bases between them. The germline V gene has CDR1 SGHKS and CDR2 YYEKEE (reference sequence). CDR3 bases: TGTGCCAGCAGCTCAGCCCCAGTGGACACTGAAGCTTTCTTT. Amino acid sequence: CASSSAPVDTEAFF.

The chain couples TRBV29-1 to TRBJ1-4, with D possibly matching TRBD1 (5 bases). Trimming took off 4 bases at V and 8 bases at J, with 14 bases between the two ends. The CDR3 contains 13 residues. Per the germline V gene, CDR1 is SQVTM and CDR2 is ANQGSEA. CDR3 bases: TGCAGCGTTGCGCGCGGGACCCGCGAAAAACTGTTTTTT. Its protein is CSVARGTREKLFF.

CDR3: CASSLTSGRGTYNEQFF. As DNA, the CDR3 is TGTGCCAGCAGCTTGACGAGCGGGAGGGGAACCTACAATGAGCAGTTCTTC. The V and J genes are TRBV7-3 and TRBJ2-1, with 10 bases that match TRBD2. The CDR3 covers 17 residues. Looked up from germline, CDR1 is SGHTA and CDR2 is FQGTGA. J lost 2 bases, V lost 3 bases, and 7 bases had no gene match.

The rearrangement uses TRBV29-1 and TRBJ1-1; no clear D gene. V was pared by 4 bases and J by 0 bases, with 18 bases between. Germline values: CDR1 SQVTM, CDR2 ANQGSEA. CDR3 size: 16 residues. In DNA, the CDR3 is TGCAGCGTTGCCCCTGACCCGCCGGTGATGAACACTGAAGCTTTCTTT. This translates into CSVAPDPPVMNTEAFF. The whole variable domain, remainder taken from reference TRBV29-1 and TRBJ1-1, is SAVISQKPSRDICQRGTSLTIQCQVDSQVTMMFWYRQQPGQSLTLIATANQGSEATYESGFVIDKFPISRPNLTFSTLTVSNMSPEDSSIYLCSVAPDPPVMNTEAFFGQGTRLTVV.

The J gene is TRBJ2-1, the V gene TRBV9; D is undetermined. CDR3 length: 15 amino acids. Germline-derived CDR1 and CDR2 are SGDLS and YYNGEE. V lost 0 bases and J lost 3, with 10 bases in between. Written as DNA, the CDR3 is TGTGCCAGCAGCGTAGGGCGAGGCGTCTACAATGAGCAGTTCTTC. It translates to CASSVGRGVYNEQFF.

CDR3 sequence reads: CASSPGTEKGYTF. As DNA, the CDR3 is TGTGCCAGCAGCCCCGGGACAGAGAAGGGCTACACCTTC. V gene TRBV5-6 combines with J gene TRBJ1-2; 7 bases agree with TRBD1. This CDR3 is 13 amino acids long. The ends lost 4 bases at V and 8 bases at J; junction bases unmatched: 8. Germline-derived CDR1 and CDR2 are SGHDT and YYEEEE. Variable domain in full (rest from reference TRBV5-6 and TRBJ1-2): DAGVTQSPTHLIKTRGQQVTLRCSPKSGHDTVSWYQQALGQGPQFIFQYYEEEERQRGNFPDRFSGHQFPNYSSELNVNALLLGDSALYLCASSPGTEKGYTFGSGTRLTVV.

This clonotype was recorded a few times. The rearrangement uses TRBV29-1 and TRBJ2-3; D is unresolved. Per the germline V gene, CDR1 is SQVTM and CDR2 is ANQGSEA. V shed 3 bases and J shed 0 bases, with 7 bases lying between them. The CDR3 is made up of 13 amino acids. Here the CDR3 DNA reads TGCAGCGTTGACGACGGCAGCACAGATACGCAGTATTTT. It specifies CSVDDGSTDTQYF.

The rearrangement uses TRBV20-1 and TRBJ2-3; the D is unclear. The germline V gene encodes CDR1 DFQATT and CDR2 SNEGSKA (reference sequence). This CDR3 has 13 amino acids. With 3 bases removed from V and 2 bases from J, the gap between germline ends came to 9 bases. In DNA, the CDR3 is TGCAGTGCTAGTTCCGGGTTCACAGATACGCAGTATTTT. Translated: CSASSGFTDTQYF.

A note on this clonotype: The missing conserved phenylalanine or tryptophan at the end of this CDR3 makes a read error likely. V and J are TRBV10-3 and TRBJ2-7; the D gene is possibly TRBD2 (6 bases). The CDR3 runs 14 residues. V shed 6 bases and J shed 7 bases, with 19 bases lying between them. The germline gives CDR1 ENHRY, CDR2 SYGVKD. CDR3 sequence (DNA): TGTGCCATCAGCCCCGGGACTGGGTTGTGGGAGCAGTACTGC. Translated, it gives CAISPGTGLWEQYC.

This clonotype was observed a few times. The gene calls are TRBV10-1 and TRBJ2-3; TRBD2 might be the D (6 bases). The CDR3 covers 16 residues. Germline V CDR1 and CDR2: WNHNN, SYGVQD (reference sequence). Trimming pared 4 bases from V and 2 bases from J, leaving 16 bases between. The CDR3 loop is CASSGSSGHHTDTQYF. For the CDR3, the DNA is TGCGCCAGCAGTGGCAGCAGCGGGCACCACACAGATACGCAGTATTTT.

The chain links TRBV12-3 or TRBV12-4 to TRBJ1-5, with D possibly being TRBD1 (5 bases). The CDR3 spans 16 residues. The V and J ends lost 5 bases and 0 bases respectively, with 14 bases between them. This CDR3 reads CASSAPGGGSNQPQHF. CDR3 coding DNA: TGTGCCAGCAGTGCCCCGGGGGGTGGTAGCAATCAGCCCCAGCATTTT.

The V gene is TRBV10-3, the J gene TRBJ2-7, with 8 bases lining up with TRBD2. Germline values: CDR1 ENHRY, CDR2 SYGVKD. This CDR3 has 16 residues. Trimming at V came to 6 bases and at J to 7 bases, leaving 17 bases not matched to a gene. The CDR3 sequence is CAISDGGGMGNNEQYF. The CDR3 coding sequence is TGTGCCATCAGCGACGGGGGGGGTATGGGGAACAATGAGCAGTACTTC.

The chain is built from TRBV10-3 and TRBJ2-7; 8 bases are shared with TRBD2. The CDR3 covers 17 residues. The germline V gene encodes CDR1 ENHRY and CDR2 SYGVKD. After removal of 1 base from V and 4 bases from J, the junction contained 12 bases not matched to a gene. Here the CDR3 DNA reads TGTGCCATCAGTGAGTTCGTCGGACTAGCTGTTCCTTACGAGCAGTACTTC. This gives the protein CAISEFVGLAVPYEQYF.

The V and J genes are TRBV29-1 and TRBJ1-1; D uncertain. CDR3 length equals 13 residues. Germline V lookup: CDR1 SQVTM, CDR2 ANQGSEA. The V and J ends lost 6 bases and 0 bases respectively, with 11 bases between them. The CDR3 reads CSVRPVLNTEAFF. The CDR3 region has the DNA TGCAGCGTCAGACCCGTGTTGAACACTGAAGCTTTCTTT. Together with reference TRBV29-1 and TRBJ1-1, the CDR3 gives the full variable domain: SAVISQKPSRDICQRGTSLTIQCQVDSQVTMMFWYRQQPGQSLTLIATANQGSEATYESGFVIDKFPISRPNLTFSTLTVSNMSPEDSSIYLCSVRPVLNTEAFFGQGTRLTVV.

The genes are TRBV12-3 or TRBV12-4 and TRBJ2-2; 12 nucleotides match TRBD1. Trimming removed 4 bases from V and 7 bases from J; junction bases left unmatched: 19. The CDR3 loop spans 20 amino acids. In DNA form, the CDR3 reads TGTGCCAGCAGTTCCCCAGTTCGGGACAGGGGGCGTCCCTGGGGCGGGGAGCTGTTTTTT. It specifies CASSSPVRDRGRPWGGELFF.

This clonotype appeared a few times. The chain has TRBV4-1 and TRBJ2-3, with a possible D match to TRBD1 (6 bases). V lost 0 bases and J lost 5, with 9 bases in between. Germline lookup yields CDR1 MGHRA and CDR2 YSYEKL. The CDR3 length is 14 residues. The CDR3 nucleotides are TGCGCCAGCAGCCAAGAGGGGGCCGGAGATACGCAGTATTTT. This encodes CASSQEGAGDTQYF.

V usage is TRBV27 and J usage is TRBJ2-5; 10 bases match TRBD2. This CDR3 spans 15 amino acids. Germline CDR1 reads MNHEY; CDR2 reads SMNVEV (reference sequence). Trimming at V came to 6 bases and at J to 5 bases, leaving 9 bases not matched to a gene. This CDR3 is CASSSSGSYGETQYF. The CDR3, as DNA: TGTGCCAGCAGCTCTAGCGGGAGTTATGGCGAGACCCAGTACTTC.

Written as DNA, the CDR3 is TGTGCCAGCAGCCAAGTCGACAGGGACTATGGCTACACCTTC. It yields the protein CASSQVDRDYGYTF. The chain is built from TRBV4-2 and TRBJ1-2; 7 nucleotides agree with TRBD1. The CDR3 covers 14 residues. CDR1 and CDR2 from the germline V gene are LGHNA and YNFKEQ. The V gene end was trimmed by 1 base and the J gene end by 3 bases; junction bases not matched to a gene: 2.

The chain has TRBV7-2 and TRBJ2-3; 9 bases line up with TRBD2. V was pared by 5 bases and J by 2 bases, with 8 bases of the junction left unmatched. CDR3 length: 16 amino acids. Per germline, CDR1 SGHTA and CDR2 FQGNSA. The CDR3 loop reads CASSGRSGGFTDTQYF. CDR3 in DNA: TGTGCCAGCAGCGGAAGAAGCGGGGGGTTCACAGATACGCAGTATTTT.

In this sample, this clonotype turned up a few times. The CDR3 is CASSLGDYTPGDTEAFF. CDR3 coding DNA: TGTGCCAGCAGCTTAGGAGACTACACCCCTGGGGACACTGAAGCTTTCTTT. This chain joins TRBV7-9 and TRBJ1-1; D gene ambiguous. The CDR3 spans 17 residues. V was clipped by 1 base and J by 3 bases, with 18 bases between them. Germline CDR1 reads SEHNR; CDR2 reads FQNEAQ (reference sequence).

J is TRBJ2-1 and V is TRBV29-1, with unresolved D. Near its end, the DNA agrees better with TRBJ2-7, so the J call may be wrong. There are 12 residues in the CDR3. The germline gives CDR1 SQVTM, CDR2 ANQGSEA. CDR3 nucleotides: TGCAGCGCCAGGTCTTACTACAATGAGCAGTACTTC. It encodes CSARSYYNEQYF.

The CDR3 sequence is CASSLFEGIKGREQYF. In DNA form, the CDR3 reads TGCGCCAGCAGCCTATTTGAAGGGATCAAAGGCCGCGAGCAGTACTTC. The J gene is TRBJ2-7, the V gene TRBV5-1; no reliable D call. CDR1 and CDR2 from the germline V gene are SGHRS and YFSETQ. Trimming left V 4 bases short and J 6 bases short, with 23 bases between. This CDR3 spans 16 amino acids.

The chain has TRBV7-9 and TRBJ1-1, with D maybe TRBD1 (5 bases). Per germline, CDR1 SEHNR and CDR2 FQNEAQ (reference sequence). V was pared by 5 bases and J by 0 bases, with 13 bases between. The CDR3 sequence is 15 residues long. The CDR3 nucleotides are TGTGCCAGCAGCCCGAAGGGGTCGCTGAACACTGAAGCTTTCTTT. Translated: CASSPKGSLNTEAFF.

Details on this clonotype: Sequence at one end of the junction differs from germline and may be a read error. J is TRBJ2-7 and V is TRBV18; D is perhaps TRBD1 (6 bases). CDR3 length equals 15 residues. CDR1 and CDR2 (germline): KGHSH, LQKENI. The CDR3 DNA follows: TGTGCCAGCTCACGCCGGGACAAGCCTACCTACGGGCAGTACTTC. Translated, it gives CASSRRDKPTYGQYF.

V is TRBV7-6 and J is TRBJ1-1, with 7 bases aligning to TRBD1. Germline CDR1 is SGHVS and CDR2 is FNYEAQ. Trimming took 5 bases from V and 7 from J; bases not matched to a gene: 10. The CDR3 sequence is 14 residues long. The DNA of the CDR3 is TGTGCCAGCAGCGTCCGGGACAGCTACAATGAAGCTTTCTTT. Protein sequence: CASSVRDSYNEAFF.

V and J are TRBV7-2 and TRBJ2-7, with D perhaps matching TRBD2 (6 bases). The J call may be wrong; the DNA end is better matched by TRBJ2-5. This CDR3 spans 14 amino acids. Germline V gives CDR1 SGHTA, CDR2 FQGNSA. CDR3 sequence reads: CASSLASGKETQYF. The DNA of the CDR3 is TGTGCCAGCAGCTTAGCTAGCGGAAAAGAGACCCAGTACTTC.

J is TRBJ1-5 and V is TRBV28, with D unresolved. The germline V and J ends were trimmed by 4 bases and 4 bases, with 11 bases remaining between them. CDR3 length: 14 residues. Germline values: CDR1 MDHEN, CDR2 SYDVKM. The CDR3 bases are TGTGCCAGCAGTTCACGGACCGTAAATCAGCCCCAGCATTTT. Its translation: CASSSRTVNQPQHF.